This entry describes one TCR beta chain. The data were obtained in a study of identical twins. CDR1 DFQATT and CDR2 SNEGSKA come from the germline V gene (reference sequence). CDR3 size: 13 residues. With 6 bases clipped from V and 4 bases from J, the junction kept 6 bases outside the gene matches. TCRdb passed the 5' RACE reads through MiXCR, listing each CDR3 protein once. In the table there are 100,000 or so distinct CDR3 sequences, about 6% of which are singletons. Sequenced material: memory T cells sorted from blood. The chain couples TRBV20-1 to TRBJ2-7; TRBD2 aligns across 10 bases. The sequence derives from a woman aged 45-59 years in good health. The CDR3 reads CSANSGRKYEQYF. CDR3 coding DNA: TGCAGTGCCAATAGCGGGAGGAAGTACGAGCAGTACTTC.